This T cell receptor beta chain was found in a study of CD8+CD57+ T cells in acquired aplastic anemia. Study-level results: Between the patient and control groups, CD8+ Simpson's diversity did not differ significantly. The study identified twenty-nine CD8+ CDR3 sequences shared by patients and controls.

Profiling that covered TCR beta VDJ and CDR3 relied on genomic DNA as its template. Each CDR3 protein is one row after TCRdb ran MiXCR on the reads. The sample includes approximately 300,000 distinct CDR3 sequences, 56% of them seen just once. A note on this clonotype: What it binds is not known.

Patients sequenced had flow cytometry evidence of CD8+CD57+ cell expansion. All patients had severe acquired aplastic anemia. Therapy had not been given to patients before blood sampling. The trim removed 3 bases at V and 0 bases at J, leaving 9 bases unmatched. This CDR3 comprises 18 residues. Germline V gene sequence: CDR1 SEHNR, CDR2 FQNEAQ (reference sequence). The TCR originated in a human donor with aplastic anemia. The sequenced sample was sorted CD4+, CD8+, or CD8+CD57+ T cells (not recorded which) from PBMCs. The chain is built from TRBV7-9 and TRBJ1-3; 9 bases match TRBD1. The CDR3 nucleotides read TGTGCCAGCAGCTTTGGGGGGACAGGGTTGAGCTCTGGAAACACCATATATTTT. As protein: CASSFGGTGLSSGNTIYF.